This T cell receptor beta chain comes out of a study of shared T cell receptors in the human thymus. Repertoires were generated with immunoSEQ multiplex PCR, while TCRdb's copy carries only in-frame clones and drops some. Among roughly 660,000 clones listed, approximately 88% were seen once. This CDR3 contains 15 residues. These same records also appear under a second study, on human thymus T cells. This second study says: Having surgery to correct congenital heart defects, healthy Finnish infants acted as the donors. The study used thymus tissue resected during corrective heart surgery. Gene usage for V and J segments appeared biased in thymic and blood repertoires. Related studies noted strongly shared thymic repertoires across unrelated people.

The receptor was isolated from a boy in the first two years of life with a congenital heart defect. The specimen was thymocytes. This sequence joins TRBV21-1 and TRBJ1-5. TRBV21-1 is assigned pseudogene status. CDR3 nucleotide sequence: TGTGCCAGCAGCAAAGGTCGAGATAGCAATCAGCCCCAGCATTTT. Its translation is CASSKGRDSNQPQHF.